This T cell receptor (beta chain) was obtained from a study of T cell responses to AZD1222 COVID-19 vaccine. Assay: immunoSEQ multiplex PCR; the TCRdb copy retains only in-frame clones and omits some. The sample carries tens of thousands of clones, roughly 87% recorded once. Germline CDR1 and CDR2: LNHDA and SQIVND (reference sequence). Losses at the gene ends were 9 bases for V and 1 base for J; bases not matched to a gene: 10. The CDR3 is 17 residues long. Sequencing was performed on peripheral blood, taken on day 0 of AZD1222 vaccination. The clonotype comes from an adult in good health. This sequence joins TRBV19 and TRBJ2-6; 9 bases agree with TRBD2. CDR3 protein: CASSERGVFSGANVLTF. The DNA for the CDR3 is TGTGCCAGCTCCGAGCGGGGGGTCTTTTCTGGGGCCAACGTCCTGACTTTC.